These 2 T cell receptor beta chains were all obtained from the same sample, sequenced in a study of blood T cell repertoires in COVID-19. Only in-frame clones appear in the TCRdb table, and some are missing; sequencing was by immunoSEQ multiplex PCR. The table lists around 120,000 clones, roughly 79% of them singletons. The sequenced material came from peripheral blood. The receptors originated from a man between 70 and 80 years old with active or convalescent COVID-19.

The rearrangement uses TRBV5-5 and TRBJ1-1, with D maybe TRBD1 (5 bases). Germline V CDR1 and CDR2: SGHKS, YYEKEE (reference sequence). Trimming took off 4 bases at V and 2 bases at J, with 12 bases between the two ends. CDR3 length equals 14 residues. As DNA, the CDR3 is TGTGCCAGCAGCCCCAGACAGCATAACACTGAAGCTTTCTTT. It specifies CASSPRQHNTEAFF.

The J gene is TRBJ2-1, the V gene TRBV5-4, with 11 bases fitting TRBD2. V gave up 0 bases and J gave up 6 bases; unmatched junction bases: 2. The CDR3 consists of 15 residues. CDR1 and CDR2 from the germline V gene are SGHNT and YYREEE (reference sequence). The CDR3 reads CASSLAGLAANEQFF. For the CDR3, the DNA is TGTGCCAGCAGCTTGGCGGGACTAGCGGCCAATGAGCAGTTCTTC.